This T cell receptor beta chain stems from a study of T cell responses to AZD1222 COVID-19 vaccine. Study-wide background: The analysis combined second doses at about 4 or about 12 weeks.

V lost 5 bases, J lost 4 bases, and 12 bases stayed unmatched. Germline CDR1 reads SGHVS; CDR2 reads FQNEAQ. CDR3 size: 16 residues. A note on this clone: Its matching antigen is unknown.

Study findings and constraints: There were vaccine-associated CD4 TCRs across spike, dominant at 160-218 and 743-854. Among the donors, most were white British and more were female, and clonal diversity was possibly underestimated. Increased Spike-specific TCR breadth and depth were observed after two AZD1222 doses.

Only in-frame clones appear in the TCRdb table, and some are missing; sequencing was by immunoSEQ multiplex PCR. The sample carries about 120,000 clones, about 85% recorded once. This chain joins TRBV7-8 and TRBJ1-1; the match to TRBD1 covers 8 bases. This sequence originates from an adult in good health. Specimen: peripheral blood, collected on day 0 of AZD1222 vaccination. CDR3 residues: CASSPGTGSLSTEAFF. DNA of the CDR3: TGTGCCAGCAGCCCAGGGACAGGAAGCCTCAGCACTGAAGCTTTCTTT.